The clone carrying this TCR beta chain was seen at least ten times. Its target is not known. Germline is not matched at one junction end, which may reflect a read error. The sample belongs to a study of breast tumors, draining lymph nodes, adjacent tissues. Axillary draining lymph nodes of breast cancer patients supplied the node samples. Study results and caveats: Luminal-like breast cancer showed significantly higher tumor–nontumor repertoire similarity than basal-like. The lymph node origin of tumor T cells was framed as consistent with a hypothesis, not demonstrated. Most tumor T cells seemingly derive from lymph node, then expand in tumor. Tumor repertoires ranked between lymph nodes and nontumor tissue in diversity, with V and J gene preferences.

TCRdb re-analysed the multiplex PCR reads in MiXCR, keeping a single row per CDR3 protein. This sample has approximately 100,000 distinct CDR3 sequences, with over 20% found just once. Germline V gives CDR1 DFQATT, CDR2 SNEGSKA (reference sequence). The CDR3 has 14 amino acids. This rearrangement joins TRBV20-1 to TRBJ2-5; possible D gene TRBD1, 5 bases. Material for sequencing was axillary lymph node tissue. This sequence originates from a female donor with breast cancer. Some clones in this sample may be carry-over from other donors' samples. CDR3 sequence: CSASLWGLQEAQYF. The CDR3 bases are TGCAGTGCTAGCCTTTGGGGCTTACAAGAGGCCCAGTACTTC.